The rows below give T cell receptor beta chains drawn from one sample of a study of blood T cell repertoires in COVID-19. The method was immunoSEQ multiplex PCR; TCRdb's version includes in-frame clones alone and lacks a portion of them. The repertoire holds roughly 60,000 clones, 75% to 85% seen once, with 4.5% to 7% in the top ten. The sequencing input was peripheral blood. Receptors originate from a woman in her sixties or seventies with acute or convalescent COVID-19. Each CDR3 is given with its conserved first and last residue. Each record gives: clone size, J gene, V gene, D gene, CDR3 DNA, CDR3 protein. A D gene is named only where the DNA matches it firmly. The listing skips clone size in some rows; elsewhere it reads once, few, many or a size class.

>.|TRBJ1-1|TRBV11-3|TRBD1
TGTGCCAGCAGCTCACAGGGGGACACTGAAGCTTTCTTT
CASSSQGDTEAFF
>once|TRBJ1-1|TRBV19|.
TGTGCCAGTAGTGGAAGATGGAGGGGCACTGAAGCTTTCTTT
CASSGRWRGTEAFF
>.|TRBJ2-7|TRBV5-1|.
TGCGCCAGCAGCTTGCCTAGTCCGTCCTACGAGCAGTACTTC
CASSLPSPSYEQYF
>.|TRBJ1-6|TRBV6-5|.
TGTGCCAGCAGGGCGGCGGACTATAATTCACCCCTCCACTTT
CASRAADYNSPLHF
>.|TRBJ1-2|TRBV19|TRBD1
TGTGCCAGTAGTATAGATCGGGGGACAGGCTATGGCTACACCTTC
CASSIDRGTGYGYTF
>.|TRBJ1-5|TRBV2|.
TGTGCCAGCAGTCCCACCGGGTCTTGGGTGGGAGCGAGCAATCAGCCCCAGCATTTT
CASSPTGSWVGASNQPQHF
>once|TRBJ2-7|TRBV12-3/TRBV12-4|.
TGTGCCAGCAGTCCCGACAGTTACGAGCAGTACTTC
CASSPDSYEQYF
>.|TRBJ1-1|TRBV6-5|TRBD1
TGTGCCAGCAGTCCAGGGGGAAAGAACACTGAAGCTTTCTTT
CASSPGGKNTEAFF
>.|TRBJ1-4|TRBV5-1|.
TGCGCCAGCAGCCAGCGGAGGAATGAAAAACTGTTTTTT
CASSQRRNEKLFF
>.|TRBJ1-6|TRBV19|.
TGTGCCAGTAGTATAGTCCAGGGGAGCGTACCCCTCCACTTT
CASSIVQGSVPLHF
>.|TRBJ2-1|TRBV15|TRBD2
TGTGCCACCAGCAGAGCGGGGGGGCTAGCGGGGGTAAGCTCCTACAATGAGCAGTTCTTC
CATSRAGGLAGVSSYNEQFF
>.|TRBJ1-5|TRBV12-5|.
TGTGCTAGTGGTCCCCTGGGAGGGGAGGATTATAGCAATCAGCCCCAGCATTTT
CASGPLGGEDYSNQPQHF
>few|TRBJ2-3|TRBV11-3|TRBD1
TGTGCCAGCAGCTTAGGACTGTGGGACAGGGGGTCAGATACGCAGTATTTT
CASSLGLWDRGSDTQYF
>.|TRBJ1-2|TRBV12-5|TRBD1
TGTGCTAGTGGTTTGAGGGACAGGGAATATGGCTACACCTTC
CASGLRDREYGYTF
>medium-sized|TRBJ2-5|TRBV11-1|.
TGTGCCAGCAGCTTAACGGGGGAAGAGACCCAGTACTTC
CASSLTGEETQYF
>.|TRBJ2-2|TRBV19|.
TGTGCCAGTAGTATAAGGAGGGTAACCACCGGGGAGCTGTTTTTT
CASSIRRVTTGELFF
>.|TRBJ2-2|TRBV24-1|TRBD1
TGTGCCACCAGTGACCTCGATGACAGGGGGAGCACCGGGGAGCTGTTTTTT
CATSDLDDRGSTGELFF
>.|TRBJ1-5|TRBV6-2/TRBV6-3|.
TGTGCCAGCAGTCCCCCGGGGGGGGTAAGTCAGCCCCAGCATTTT
CASSPPGGVSQPQHF
>.|TRBJ2-7|TRBV15|TRBD2
TGTGCCACGGGGACTAATTACGAGCAGTACTTC
CATGTNYEQYF
>.|TRBJ2-2|TRBV30|TRBD1
TGTGCCGGGGGACAGATGAACACCGGGGAGCTGTTTTTT
CAGGQMNTGELFF
>.|TRBJ1-4|TRBV20-1|.
TGCAGTGCTAGTCTTCAGAATGAAAAACTGTTTTTT
CSASLQNEKLFF
>once|TRBJ1-1|TRBV6-5|.
TGTGCCAGCAGTTCCCCTAGAACCGACACTGAAGCTTTCTTT
CASSSPRTDTEAFF